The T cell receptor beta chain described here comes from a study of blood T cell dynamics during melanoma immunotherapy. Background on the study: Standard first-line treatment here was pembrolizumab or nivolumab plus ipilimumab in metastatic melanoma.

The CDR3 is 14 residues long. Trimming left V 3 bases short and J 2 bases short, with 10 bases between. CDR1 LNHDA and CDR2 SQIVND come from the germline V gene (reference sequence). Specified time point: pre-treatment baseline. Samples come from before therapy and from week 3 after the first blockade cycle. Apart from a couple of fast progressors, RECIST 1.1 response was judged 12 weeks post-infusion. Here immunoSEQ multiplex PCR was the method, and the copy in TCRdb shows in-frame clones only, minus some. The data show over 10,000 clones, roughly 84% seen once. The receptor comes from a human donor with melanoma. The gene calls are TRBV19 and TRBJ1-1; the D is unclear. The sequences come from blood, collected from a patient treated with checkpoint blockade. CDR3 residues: CASSMEGPNTEAFF. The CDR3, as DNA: TGTGCCAGTAGTATGGAAGGGCCAAACACTGAAGCTTTCTTT.